A selection of T cell receptor beta chains follows, all from one sample in a study of identical twins. TCRdb processed the 5' RACE reads anew with MiXCR; each CDR3 protein has one entry. The table lists around 240,000 distinct CDR3 sequences, roughly a tenth of them singletons, with 9% to 10% in the top ten. Source material: memory T cells sorted from blood. The receptors were sampled from a man over 45 in good health. The CDR3 runs from the conserved cysteine through the conserved F or W. The D gene is left open where the match is weak. Expanded clones are given a class, and other clones once, few, many or no size at all.

J: TRBJ1-3; V: TRBV12-3/TRBV12-4; size: NA; D: NA; CDR3: CASSLRGNGGNTIYF; DNA: TGTGCCAGCAGTTTAAGGGGGAACGGTGGAAACACCATATATTTT
J: TRBJ1-5; V: TRBV2; size: NA; D: NA; CDR3: CASTEGQNQPQHF; DNA: TGTGCCAGCACGGAAGGGCAAAATCAGCCCCAGCATTTT
J: TRBJ1-2; V: TRBV29-1; size: NA; D: NA; CDR3: CSVDPPRGGFEDTF; DNA: TGCAGCGTTGACCCTCCACGGGGAGGGTTTGAGGACACCTTC
J: TRBJ2-1; V: TRBV2; size: few; D: NA; CDR3: CASSEKWLGAGHNEQFF; DNA: TGTGCCAGCAGTGAAAAGTGGCTGGGGGCGGGCCACAATGAGCAGTTCTTC
J: TRBJ1-2; V: TRBV6-2/TRBV6-3; size: many; D: NA; CDR3: CASSHPALRSNYGYTF; DNA: TGTGCCAGCAGCCATCCCGCCCTCAGGTCTAACTATGGCTACACCTTC
J: TRBJ1-2; V: TRBV6-1; size: many; D: NA; CDR3: CASSGTVKSYGYTF; DNA: TGTGCCAGCAGTGGGACAGTTAAGTCTTATGGCTACACCTTC
J: TRBJ2-3; V: TRBV2; size: many; D: NA; CDR3: CASSRQPSTDTQYF; DNA: TGTGCCAGCAGCAGACAGCCTAGCACAGATACGCAGTATTTT
J: TRBJ2-2; V: TRBV5-1; size: many; D: NA; CDR3: CASSLDSANTGELFF; DNA: TGCGCCAGCAGCTTGGACTCAGCGAACACCGGGGAGCTGTTTTTT
J: TRBJ2-1; V: TRBV4-2; size: many; D: NA; CDR3: CASSRTPRGPNEQFF; DNA: TGTGCCAGCAGCCGAACCCCCCGGGGTCCCAATGAGCAGTTCTTC
J: TRBJ2-7; V: TRBV5-1; size: NA; D: NA; CDR3: CASSLTVYEQYF; DNA: TGCGCCAGCAGCTTGACTGTCTACGAGCAGTACTTC
J: TRBJ1-3; V: TRBV4-2; size: NA; D: NA; CDR3: CASSQESSSGNTIYF; DNA: TGTGCCAGCAGCCAAGAGTCCAGCTCTGGAAACACCATATATTTT
J: TRBJ2-1; V: TRBV9; size: NA; D: NA; CDR3: CASSGDSLSYNEQFF; DNA: TGTGCCAGCAGCGGCGACTCTCTCTCCTACAATGAGCAGTTCTTC
J: TRBJ1-4; V: TRBV25-1; size: many; D: TRBD1; CDR3: CASRGTVREKLFF; DNA: TGTGCCAGCAGGGGGACAGTACGCGAAAAACTGTTTTTT
J: TRBJ1-5; V: TRBV12-3/TRBV12-4; size: many; D: NA; CDR3: CASSFGQGGNQPQHF; DNA: TGTGCCAGCAGTTTTGGGCAGGGAGGCAATCAGCCCCAGCATTTT
J: TRBJ2-2; V: TRBV4-3; size: few; D: NA; CDR3: CASSRRVNTGELFF; DNA: TGCGCCAGCAGCCGGAGGGTGAACACCGGGGAGCTGTTTTTT
J: TRBJ2-1; V: TRBV4-3; size: many; D: NA; CDR3: CASSQDSGAGEQFF; DNA: TGCGCCAGCAGCCAAGATTCGGGAGCAGGTGAGCAGTTCTTC
J: TRBJ2-3; V: TRBV28; size: few; D: TRBD2; CDR3: CASSFPRLAARTDTQYF; DNA: TGTGCCAGCAGTTTTCCTAGACTAGCGGCCCGCACAGATACGCAGTATTTT
J: TRBJ2-3; V: TRBV7-2; size: many; D: NA; CDR3: CASSFPGTDTQYF; DNA: TGTGCCAGCAGCTTTCCTGGGACAGATACGCAGTATTTT
J: TRBJ1-2; V: TRBV4-1; size: NA; D: TRBD1; CDR3: CASSQGQGMNDYGYTF; DNA: TGCGCCAGCAGCCAAGGACAGGGGATGAACGACTATGGCTACACCTTC
J: TRBJ1-2; V: TRBV28; size: NA; D: NA; CDR3: CASSLSGADGYTF; DNA: TGTGCCAGCAGTTTATCAGGGGCTGATGGCTACACCTTC
J: TRBJ2-3; V: TRBV7-2; size: NA; D: TRBD2; CDR3: CASSSNILAGEIAQYF; DNA: TGTGCCAGCAGCTCCAATATCCTAGCGGGAGAGATAGCGCAGTATTTT
J: TRBJ1-5; V: TRBV20-1; size: NA; D: NA; CDR3: CSASWDLGNQPQHF; DNA: TGCAGTGCCTCTTGGGACCTGGGCAATCAGCCCCAGCATTTT
J: TRBJ1-4; V: TRBV10-3; size: few; D: NA; CDR3: CAISAGARGSTNEKLFF; DNA: TGTGCCATCAGTGCAGGGGCTAGGGGATCAACTAATGAAAAACTGTTTTTT
J: TRBJ2-3; V: TRBV5-5; size: few; D: NA; CDR3: CASSFPGADTQYF; DNA: TGTGCCAGCAGCTTTCCGGGAGCAGATACGCAGTATTTT
J: TRBJ2-7; V: TRBV10-3; size: many; D: NA; CDR3: CAISETAYEQYF; DNA: TGTGCCATCAGTGAGACCGCCTACGAGCAGTACTTC
J: TRBJ2-7; V: TRBV6-2/TRBV6-3; size: many; D: TRBD2; CDR3: CASSYAGVGYEQYF; DNA: TGTGCCAGCAGTTACGCGGGAGTAGGTTACGAGCAGTACTTC
J: TRBJ1-5; V: TRBV30; size: few; D: TRBD1; CDR3: CAWSVPGQQMPQHF; DNA: TGTGCCTGGAGTGTTCCGGGACAGCAAATGCCCCAGCATTTT
J: TRBJ1-1; V: TRBV28; size: few; D: NA; CDR3: CASDEVGGLRTEAFF; DNA: TGTGCCAGCGACGAAGTGGGGGGGCTGCGCACTGAAGCTTTCTTT
J: TRBJ1-1; V: TRBV19; size: few; D: NA; CDR3: CASSRLNGGTEAFF; DNA: TGTGCCAGTAGCCGACTAAATGGGGGCACTGAAGCTTTCTTT
J: TRBJ2-3; V: TRBV27; size: NA; D: NA; CDR3: CASSHYPFTSTDTQYF; DNA: TGTGCCAGCAGTCACTACCCTTTCACTAGCACAGATACGCAGTATTTT
J: TRBJ2-3; V: TRBV20-1; size: NA; D: TRBD2; CDR3: CSAREPSGRADTQYF; DNA: TGCAGTGCTAGAGAGCCGAGCGGGAGGGCAGATACGCAGTATTTT
J: TRBJ1-3; V: TRBV5-1; size: many; D: TRBD1; CDR3: CASSSDMTGSRGNTIYF; DNA: TGCGCCAGCAGTTCTGATATGACAGGGAGTAGGGGAAACACCATATATTTT
J: TRBJ2-2; V: TRBV27; size: few; D: NA; CDR3: CASSFASGGGPGELFF; DNA: TGTGCCAGCAGTTTCGCTTCAGGGGGGGGTCCCGGGGAGCTGTTTTTT
J: TRBJ2-5; V: TRBV24-1; size: many; D: TRBD1; CDR3: CATSEGGQGSETQYF; DNA: TGTGCCACCAGTGAGGGGGGACAGGGGAGTGAGACCCAGTACTTC
J: TRBJ1-5; V: TRBV20-1; size: many; D: NA; CDR3: CSASQGHWGNQPQHF; DNA: TGCAGTGCTAGCCAGGGACACTGGGGAAATCAGCCCCAGCATTTT
J: TRBJ1-5; V: TRBV5-1; size: many; D: NA; CDR3: CASSSPGHGPWPQHF; DNA: TGCGCCAGCAGCTCCCCGGGACACGGACCGTGGCCCCAGCATTTT
J: TRBJ2-7; V: TRBV5-5; size: NA; D: TRBD1; CDR3: CASSSTGGGFYEQYF; DNA: TGTGCCAGCAGCTCGACAGGGGGGGGTTTCTACGAGCAGTACTTC
J: TRBJ2-1; V: TRBV20-1; size: many; D: NA; CDR3: CSAGRTAVNEQFF; DNA: TGCAGTGCTGGAAGGACTGCGGTCAATGAGCAGTTCTTC
J: TRBJ2-1; V: TRBV20-1; size: few; D: NA; CDR3: CSARDQMKNEQFF; DNA: TGCAGTGCTAGAGATCAGATGAAGAATGAGCAGTTCTTC
J: TRBJ2-1; V: TRBV24-1; size: NA; D: NA; CDR3: CATSDRTRIHNEQFF; DNA: TGTGCCACCAGTGACCGGACCAGGATCCACAATGAGCAGTTCTTC
J: TRBJ2-3; V: TRBV12-3/TRBV12-4; size: many; D: TRBD2; CDR3: CASKALAGTDTQYF; DNA: TGTGCCAGCAAGGCACTAGCGGGCACAGATACGCAGTATTTT
J: TRBJ1-2; V: TRBV2; size: few; D: NA; CDR3: CASREVGYTF; DNA: TGTGCCAGCAGGGAGGTTGGCTACACCTTC
J: TRBJ2-7; V: TRBV9; size: NA; D: TRBD2; CDR3: CASSALSSGRAYEQYF; DNA: TGTGCCAGCAGCGCCTTAAGTAGCGGGAGGGCCTACGAGCAGTACTTC
J: TRBJ2-2; V: TRBV19; size: few; D: NA; CDR3: CATNIGGNTGELFF; DNA: TGTGCCACAAACATTGGGGGAAACACCGGGGAGCTGTTTTTT
J: TRBJ1-3; V: TRBV28; size: few; D: NA; CDR3: CASSSPGAYSGNTIYF; DNA: TGTGCCAGCAGTTCCCCCGGAGCCTACTCTGGAAACACCATATATTTT
J: TRBJ2-2; V: TRBV11-1; size: many; D: TRBD2; CDR3: CASSPLFGRETGELFF; DNA: TGTGCCAGCAGCCCCCTTTTCGGGAGGGAGACCGGGGAGCTGTTTTTT
J: TRBJ2-3; V: TRBV3-1; size: few; D: NA; CDR3: CASSQDPAYRTDTQYF; DNA: TGTGCCAGCAGCCAAGATCCCGCGTATCGCACAGATACGCAGTATTTT
J: TRBJ1-5; V: TRBV20-1; size: NA; D: NA; CDR3: CSAPEGPGNQPQHF; DNA: TGCAGTGCTCCCGAGGGTCCAGGTAATCAGCCCCAGCATTTT
J: TRBJ2-7; V: TRBV30; size: few; D: NA; CDR3: CAWSVTGYEQYF; DNA: TGTGCCTGGAGTGTAACAGGCTACGAGCAGTACTTC
J: TRBJ2-3; V: TRBV29-1; size: NA; D: NA; CDR3: CSVKRDLLADTQYF; DNA: TGCAGCGTTAAACGGGACTTACTCGCAGATACGCAGTATTTT
J: TRBJ2-1; V: TRBV4-1; size: many; D: TRBD2; CDR3: CASSLGTSGVSHEQFF; DNA: TGCGCCAGCAGCCTAGGGACTAGCGGGGTTTCCCATGAGCAGTTCTTC
J: TRBJ2-3; V: TRBV5-1; size: many; D: TRBD2; CDR3: CASSSGAGVGGTDTQYF; DNA: TGCGCCAGCAGCTCAGGCGCGGGAGTAGGCGGCACAGATACGCAGTATTTT
J: TRBJ2-3; V: TRBV20-1; size: few; D: NA; CDR3: CSATNRYTDTQYF; DNA: TGCAGTGCTACCAACAGATACACAGATACGCAGTATTTT
J: TRBJ2-1; V: TRBV5-6; size: many; D: NA; CDR3: CASSSEEMTGLENEQFF; DNA: TGTGCCAGCAGCTCCGAGGAAATGACGGGATTGGAAAATGAGCAGTTCTTC
J: TRBJ1-5; V: TRBV20-1; size: many; D: TRBD1; CDR3: CSASSGQGRMRPQHF; DNA: TGCAGTGCTAGTTCCGGACAGGGTCGGATGCGGCCCCAGCATTTT
J: TRBJ2-4; V: TRBV12-3/TRBV12-4; size: few; D: TRBD1; CDR3: CASSPPGQGKNIQYF; DNA: TGTGCCAGCAGTCCTCCGGGACAGGGGAAAAACATTCAGTACTTC
J: TRBJ1-5; V: TRBV30; size: NA; D: NA; CDR3: CAWSVKRTGGNQPQHF; DNA: TGTGCCTGGAGTGTAAAAAGGACCGGCGGCAATCAGCCCCAGCATTTT
J: TRBJ2-1; V: TRBV6-1; size: few; D: NA; CDR3: CASSVVGNNEQFF; DNA: TGTGCCAGCAGTGTTGTGGGTAACAATGAGCAGTTCTTC
J: TRBJ2-1; V: TRBV20-1; size: many; D: NA; CDR3: CSARILGEQFF; DNA: TGCAGTGCTAGAATCCTGGGAGAGCAGTTCTTC
J: TRBJ2-7; V: TRBV7-8; size: NA; D: NA; CDR3: CASSLFAGTYEQYF; DNA: TGTGCCAGCAGCTTATTCGCAGGCACCTACGAGCAGTACTTC